The present TCR beta chain was sequenced within a study of OX40 agonist ivuxolimab in advanced cancers. Study at large: Eligibility rules accepted prior anti-PD-1, anti-PD-L1 or anti-CTLA-4 therapy, and roughly 40% had some. One patient with hepatocellular carcinoma and two with cutaneous melanoma, three in all, had partial responses.

Germline V gene sequence: CDR1 SGHDT, CDR2 YYEEEE. This CDR3 is built from 14 residues. Trimming stripped 4 bases from V and 6 bases from J, with 16 bases between. Method: immunoSEQ multiplex PCR; TCRdb's copy keeps in-frame clones and lacks some. The top ten clones hold about 0.26% of a sample with tens of thousands of clones, over 75% of them seen once. In its sample, this clone was seen a few times. The origin of this receptor is an adult with an advanced solid tumor such as melanoma, head and neck, liver or kidney cancer. The sample was CD4+ or CD8+ T cells sorted from blood, taken in a trial of the OX40 agonist ivuxolimab. This chain connects TRBV5-6 to TRBJ1-2; D unresolved. The DNA for the CDR3 is TGTGCCAGCAGCCCCGGTCAAGCCTGGGATGGCTACACCTTC. Residues: CASSPGQAWDGYTF. Based on the CDR3 plus reference TRBV5-6 and TRBJ1-2, the full variable domain is DAGVTQSPTHLIKTRGQQVTLRCSPKSGHDTVSWYQQALGQGPQFIFQYYEEEERQRGNFPDRFSGHQFPNYSSELNVNALLLGDSALYLCASSPGQAWDGYTFGSGTRLTVV.